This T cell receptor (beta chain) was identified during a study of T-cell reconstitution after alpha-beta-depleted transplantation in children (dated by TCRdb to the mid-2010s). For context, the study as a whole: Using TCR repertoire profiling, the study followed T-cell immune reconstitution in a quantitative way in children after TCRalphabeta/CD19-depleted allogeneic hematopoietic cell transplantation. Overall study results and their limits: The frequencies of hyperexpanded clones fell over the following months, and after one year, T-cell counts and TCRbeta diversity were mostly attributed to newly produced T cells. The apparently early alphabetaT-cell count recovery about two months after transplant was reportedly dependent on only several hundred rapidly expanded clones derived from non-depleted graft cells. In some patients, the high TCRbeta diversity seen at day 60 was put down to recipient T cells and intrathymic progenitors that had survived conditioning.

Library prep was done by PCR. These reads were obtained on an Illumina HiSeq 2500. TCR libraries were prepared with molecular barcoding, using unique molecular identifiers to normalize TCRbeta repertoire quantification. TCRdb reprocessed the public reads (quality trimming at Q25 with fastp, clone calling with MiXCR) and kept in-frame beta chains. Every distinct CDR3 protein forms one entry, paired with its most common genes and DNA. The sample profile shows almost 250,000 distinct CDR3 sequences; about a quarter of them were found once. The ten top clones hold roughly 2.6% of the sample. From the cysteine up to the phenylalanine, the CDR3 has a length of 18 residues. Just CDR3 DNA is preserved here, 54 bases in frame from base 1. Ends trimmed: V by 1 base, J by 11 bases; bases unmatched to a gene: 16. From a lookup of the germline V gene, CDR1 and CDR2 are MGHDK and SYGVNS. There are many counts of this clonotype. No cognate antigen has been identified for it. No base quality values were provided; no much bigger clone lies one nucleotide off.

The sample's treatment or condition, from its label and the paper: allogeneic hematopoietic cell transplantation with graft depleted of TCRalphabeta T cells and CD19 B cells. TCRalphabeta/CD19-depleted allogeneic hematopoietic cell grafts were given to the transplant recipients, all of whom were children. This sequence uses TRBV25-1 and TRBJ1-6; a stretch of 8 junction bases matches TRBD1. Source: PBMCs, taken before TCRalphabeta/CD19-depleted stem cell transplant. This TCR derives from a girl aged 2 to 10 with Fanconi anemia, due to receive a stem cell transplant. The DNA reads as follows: TGTGCCAGCAGTGAATTCTTTCGTTACGGACAGGGTGAAACACCCCTCCACTTT. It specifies CASSEFFRYGQGETPLHF.